Sequencing of this TCR beta chain was carried out in a study of T cell clonality in common variable immunodeficiency. General study points: Compared with controls, CVID subjects had fewer shared TCRbeta clones. CVID subjects had higher TCRbeta clonality than healthy controls, most marked in about a third.

This clone has ten or more counts. Antigen: not known. The CDR3 end lies 3 residues beyond the end of the read and is filled in from the germline J gene. The table came from immunoSEQ multiplex PCR; TCRdb's copy has only in-frame clones and leaves some out. Found here are some 50,000 clones, no singletons; the ten largest cover roughly 1.8%. The CDR3 totals 14 residues. Germline-derived CDR1 and CDR2 are DFQATT and SNEGSKA (reference sequence). Trimming left V 3 bases short and J 8 bases short, with 17 bases between. This TCR was sampled from a person aged 18-69 years in good health. The chain employs TRBV20-1 and TRBJ2-1; possible D gene TRBD1, 6 bases. Specimen: peripheral blood mononuclear cells. The DNA read from the CDR3 is TGCAGTGCTAGTAGGTCAGGGGCAGCGGATGAG. Protein sequence: CSASRSGAADE. The full CDR3 protein is CSASRSGAADEQFF.